Listed below are T cell receptor beta chains from one sample, sequenced in a study of cytomegalovirus exposure and HLA in healthy donors. Clones were read by immunoSEQ multiplex PCR, and TCRdb kept only the in-frame ones, dropping some. The sample has tens of thousands of clones; approximately 95% are singletons. What was sequenced was PBMCs. All receptors come from a man aged 18 to 30 in good health and CMV-seropositive. The CDR3 runs from the conserved cysteine through the conserved F or W. The D gene is left open where the match is weak. The size entry is marked missing in some rows and otherwise reads once, few, many or a size class.

j_call: TRBJ2-1; v_call: TRBV27; clone_size: .; d_call: TRBD1; cdr3_nt: TGTGCCAGCAGTTCGTTTTCGGACAGGAATGAGCAGTTCTTC; cdr3_aa: CASSSFSDRNEQFF
j_call: TRBJ1-1; v_call: TRBV7-3; clone_size: .; d_call: .; cdr3_nt: TGTGCCAGCAGCCCCGGGGGTGCGGGGACTGAAGCTTTCTTT; cdr3_aa: CASSPGGAGTEAFF
j_call: TRBJ1-1; v_call: TRBV28; clone_size: once; d_call: .; cdr3_nt: TGTGCCAGCAAAACGGGGGCTGAAGCTTTCTTT; cdr3_aa: CASKTGAEAFF
j_call: TRBJ2-7; v_call: TRBV6-5; clone_size: .; d_call: .; cdr3_nt: TGTGCCAGCAGTTCCCTCCGAGGGTTAGCGGAGGCCGAGCAGTACTTC; cdr3_aa: CASSSLRGLAEAEQYF
j_call: TRBJ2-5; v_call: TRBV12-5; clone_size: .; d_call: TRBD2; cdr3_nt: TGTGCTAGTGGTGTATCGGGGGGGGAGACCCAGTACTTC; cdr3_aa: CASGVSGGETQYF
j_call: TRBJ2-3; v_call: TRBV6-1; clone_size: .; d_call: .; cdr3_nt: TGTGCCACCAAGAGGACAGATACGCAGTATTTT; cdr3_aa: CATKRTDTQYF
j_call: TRBJ2-1; v_call: TRBV11-2; clone_size: .; d_call: .; cdr3_nt: TGTGCCAGCAGCTTAGCTCGCGGCTCCGAAAGACACAATGAGCAGTTCTTC; cdr3_aa: CASSLARGSERHNEQFF
j_call: TRBJ2-3; v_call: TRBV10-2; clone_size: .; d_call: TRBD1; cdr3_nt: TGCGCCAGCAGTTTCGCCTTGACAGGGTTCCCAGATACGCAGTATTTT; cdr3_aa: CASSFALTGFPDTQYF
j_call: TRBJ2-2; v_call: TRBV5-4; clone_size: .; d_call: TRBD1; cdr3_nt: TGTGCCAGCAGCCCCTGGACACAGGGGGCGAACGGGGAGCTGTTTTTT; cdr3_aa: CASSPWTQGANGELFF
j_call: TRBJ1-3; v_call: TRBV14; clone_size: .; d_call: .; cdr3_nt: TGTGCCAGCAGCCAACTGCAGGCCGCTGGAAACACCATATATTTT; cdr3_aa: CASSQLQAAGNTIYF
j_call: TRBJ2-1; v_call: TRBV7-2; clone_size: .; d_call: .; cdr3_nt: TGTGCCAGCAGCTTAGTGGGCAGCTCCTACAATGAGCAGTTCTTC; cdr3_aa: CASSLVGSSYNEQFF
j_call: TRBJ1-5; v_call: TRBV7-9; clone_size: .; d_call: TRBD1; cdr3_nt: TGTGCCAGCAGCACTGACAGGGGGAAGCCCCAGCATTTT; cdr3_aa: CASSTDRGKPQHF
j_call: TRBJ2-3; v_call: TRBV28; clone_size: .; d_call: .; cdr3_nt: TGTGCCAGCAGCCCATCAGACACTGGAAACACAGATACGCAGTATTTT; cdr3_aa: CASSPSDTGNTDTQYF
j_call: TRBJ1-1; v_call: TRBV7-2; clone_size: once; d_call: .; cdr3_nt: TGTGCCAGCAGCTTAGTTACCCTTTCGGGGACTGAAGCTTTCTTT; cdr3_aa: CASSLVTLSGTEAFF
j_call: TRBJ1-1; v_call: TRBV6-6; clone_size: .; d_call: .; cdr3_nt: TGTGCCAGCACCCCCACTGGGGGGGAGGCTGAAGCTTTCTTT; cdr3_aa: CASTPTGGEAEAFF
j_call: TRBJ2-7; v_call: TRBV19; clone_size: .; d_call: TRBD2; cdr3_nt: TGTGCCAGTAGTGTCGGCCTAGCGGGATTCTCCTACGAGCAGTACTTC; cdr3_aa: CASSVGLAGFSYEQYF
j_call: TRBJ2-7; v_call: TRBV5-4; clone_size: .; d_call: .; cdr3_nt: TGTGCCAGCAGCTTCGTCGTTCGGACTCCCTCGTCACACGAGCAGTACTTC; cdr3_aa: CASSFVVRTPSSHEQYF
j_call: TRBJ2-7; v_call: TRBV6-5; clone_size: .; d_call: TRBD2; cdr3_nt: TGTGCCAGCAGTTACTCTGCCCTAGCGGGAGCGAGCGAGCAGTACTTC; cdr3_aa: CASSYSALAGASEQYF
j_call: TRBJ1-2; v_call: TRBV7-2; clone_size: .; d_call: .; cdr3_nt: TGTGCCAGCAGCCCGGGGGGGTATATCTATGGCTACACCTTC; cdr3_aa: CASSPGGYIYGYTF
j_call: TRBJ2-7; v_call: TRBV30; clone_size: .; d_call: TRBD1; cdr3_nt: TGTGCCTGGAGTTCGGACAGGTACGAGCAGTACTTC; cdr3_aa: CAWSSDRYEQYF
j_call: TRBJ1-5; v_call: TRBV10-2; clone_size: .; d_call: TRBD1; cdr3_nt: TGCGCCAGCCGCTACGGGACAGGCGATCAGCCCCAGCATTTT; cdr3_aa: CASRYGTGDQPQHF
j_call: TRBJ2-2; v_call: TRBV11-3; clone_size: .; d_call: .; cdr3_nt: TGTGCCAGCAGCCCCCACCACAGGAGAAGGGACACCGGGGAGCTGTTTTTT; cdr3_aa: CASSPHHRRRDTGELFF
j_call: TRBJ2-7; v_call: TRBV27; clone_size: .; d_call: TRBD1; cdr3_nt: TGTGCCAGCAGTTTTCGGACAGGGAGTTACGAGCAGTACTTC; cdr3_aa: CASSFRTGSYEQYF
j_call: TRBJ2-1; v_call: TRBV5-4; clone_size: .; d_call: TRBD2; cdr3_nt: TGTGCCAGCAGCTCGCGGGAGGGCGAGGAGCAGTTCTTC; cdr3_aa: CASSSREGEEQFF
j_call: TRBJ1-5; v_call: TRBV30; clone_size: .; d_call: TRBD1; cdr3_nt: TGTGCCTGGAGTGACGGACAGGGGATAGGTCAGCCCCAGCATTTT; cdr3_aa: CAWSDGQGIGQPQHF
j_call: TRBJ2-7; v_call: TRBV19; clone_size: once; d_call: .; cdr3_nt: TGTGCCAGTAGTATCGGGAGAGGGTACGAGCAGTACTTC; cdr3_aa: CASSIGRGYEQYF
j_call: TRBJ2-5; v_call: TRBV7-9; clone_size: .; d_call: TRBD1; cdr3_nt: TGTGCCAGCAGCTTAAGAGGGGGCTTGGGTGAGACCCAGTACTTC; cdr3_aa: CASSLRGGLGETQYF
j_call: TRBJ2-6; v_call: TRBV2; clone_size: .; d_call: .; cdr3_nt: TGTGCCAGCAGTGAAAGGGGGAGCCCGGGCTCTGGGGCCAACGTCCTGACTTTC; cdr3_aa: CASSERGSPGSGANVLTF
j_call: TRBJ2-7; v_call: TRBV4-1; clone_size: few; d_call: .; cdr3_nt: TGCGCCAGCAGCCAAGTACTCGCTAGGAGGGGCGAGCAGTACTTC; cdr3_aa: CASSQVLARRGEQYF
j_call: TRBJ2-3; v_call: TRBV2; clone_size: .; d_call: TRBD2; cdr3_nt: TGTGCCAGCAGTGACGTGACTAGCGGAAGGGATACGCAGTATTTT; cdr3_aa: CASSDVTSGRDTQYF
j_call: TRBJ1-1; v_call: TRBV27; clone_size: .; d_call: .; cdr3_nt: TGTGCCAGACGGGACATCGACACTGAAGCTTTCTTT; cdr3_aa: CARRDIDTEAFF
j_call: TRBJ1-1; v_call: TRBV5-1; clone_size: .; d_call: .; cdr3_nt: TGCGCCAGCAGCTTGGTGGGCAGGGCGGCTTTCTTT; cdr3_aa: CASSLVGRAAFF
j_call: TRBJ1-4; v_call: TRBV2; clone_size: .; d_call: TRBD1; cdr3_nt: TGTGCCAGCACTGAAAGAGAGGGGGCCATGGGGAGACTGTTTTTT; cdr3_aa: CASTEREGAMGRLFF
j_call: TRBJ1-2; v_call: TRBV11-2; clone_size: .; d_call: TRBD1; cdr3_nt: TGTGCCAGCAGCCCGATACGACAGGGGATGAGACTGAACTATGGCTACACCTTC; cdr3_aa: CASSPIRQGMRLNYGYTF
j_call: TRBJ2-1; v_call: TRBV5-1; clone_size: .; d_call: .; cdr3_nt: TGCGCCAGCAGCTTCCTCAATGAGCAGTTCTTC; cdr3_aa: CASSFLNEQFF
j_call: TRBJ1-5; v_call: TRBV2; clone_size: .; d_call: .; cdr3_nt: TGTGCCAGCAGTGGCGGATTTCGGAATCAGCCCCAGCATTTT; cdr3_aa: CASSGGFRNQPQHF
j_call: TRBJ2-1; v_call: TRBV6-5; clone_size: .; d_call: TRBD2; cdr3_nt: TGTGCCAGCAGTTACTCGGTAGCGGGAGACAATGAGCAGTTCTTC; cdr3_aa: CASSYSVAGDNEQFF
j_call: TRBJ2-7; v_call: TRBV10-1; clone_size: .; d_call: TRBD2; cdr3_nt: TGCGCCAGCAGTGAGTTCCATCCGGGACTAGCGGGAGGAGTGCCCTACGAGCAGTACTTC; cdr3_aa: CASSEFHPGLAGGVPYEQYF
j_call: TRBJ1-3; v_call: TRBV2; clone_size: .; d_call: .; cdr3_nt: TGTGCCATGACAGAAATGCTCTCTGGAAACACCATATATTTT; cdr3_aa: CAMTEMLSGNTIYF
j_call: TRBJ1-2; v_call: TRBV5-4; clone_size: .; d_call: .; cdr3_nt: TGTGCCAGCAGCGAGGGTTATGGCTACACCTTC; cdr3_aa: CASSEGYGYTF
j_call: TRBJ2-7; v_call: TRBV9; clone_size: .; d_call: TRBD2; cdr3_nt: TGTGCCAGCAGCGTAGGTCACGGGAGGTTACAGTACGAGCAGTACTTC; cdr3_aa: CASSVGHGRLQYEQYF